Listed below are T cell receptor beta chains from one sample, sequenced in a study of blood T cell repertoires in COVID-19. Method: immunoSEQ multiplex PCR; TCRdb's copy keeps in-frame clones and lacks some. This repertoire shows 200,000 to 300,000 clones, approximately 88% found once; its top ten account for 2% to 2.5%. The sample was PBMCs or T cells enriched from blood (not recorded which). The receptors originated from a woman in her thirties or forties with acute COVID-19. CDR3s include the opening cysteine and the closing phenylalanine or tryptophan. A D gene is named only where the DNA matches it firmly. Some rows have no size entry. The others give once, few or many, or a class for an expanded clone.

clone size	V gene	J gene	D gene	CDR3 DNA	CDR3 protein
-	TRBV7-2	TRBJ1-4	-	TGTGCCAGCAGCTTAGGGGGCACCACTAATGAAAAACTGTTTTTT	CASSLGGTTNEKLFF
once	TRBV6-5	TRBJ1-3	-	TGTGCCAGCCGGGACATACCCTCTAGAAACACCATATATTTT	CASRDIPSRNTIYF
-	TRBV5-1	TRBJ2-1	TRBD2	TGCGCCAGCAGCTTGGCCGCGGGACTAGCGGGCCCCAATGAGCAGTTCTTC	CASSLAAGLAGPNEQFF
-	TRBV29-1	TRBJ1-1	TRBD1	TGCAGCGTCTCCGGACAGGGCGCCTTTGAAGCTTTCTTT	CSVSGQGAFEAFF
-	TRBV19	TRBJ1-4	-	TGTGCCAGTAGTATAAGCAGGGCAAAACTGTTTTTT	CASSISRAKLFF
-	TRBV19	TRBJ2-7	TRBD1	TGTGCCAGTAGTATCGCCCGACAGGGTTACGAGCAGTACTTC	CASSIARQGYEQYF
-	TRBV7-9	TRBJ2-1	-	TGTGCCAGCAGCCACCGGGACTACAATGAGCAGTTCTTC	CASSHRDYNEQFF
-	TRBV18	TRBJ1-1	-	TGTGCCAGCTCACAACAGGGGAACACTGAAGCTTTCTTT	CASSQQGNTEAFF
-	TRBV5-1	TRBJ2-1	-	TGCGCCAGCAGCTTGGGTACGGGGGTCAATGAGCAGTTCTTC	CASSLGTGVNEQFF
-	TRBV11-2	TRBJ2-4	TRBD2	TGTGCCAGCAGCCCCCGGACTAGCTATAACATTCAGTACTTC	CASSPRTSYNIQYF
-	TRBV5-1	TRBJ2-3	TRBD2	TGCGCCAGCAGCATAGAGGGACTAGAGGTTAGCACAGATACGCAGTATTTT	CASSIEGLEVSTDTQYF
-	TRBV2	TRBJ1-3	TRBD1	TGTGCCAGCAGGGCCGACAGGGGGCTTGGAAACACCATATATTTT	CASRADRGLGNTIYF
once	TRBV19	TRBJ1-6	-	TGTGCCAGTAATAGACAGGTATCGGATTCACCCCTCCACTTT	CASNRQVSDSPLHF
-	TRBV12-3/TRBV12-4	TRBJ1-6	TRBD1	TGTGCCGGTCGACAGGGGGATAATTCACCCCTCCACTTT	CAGRQGDNSPLHF
-	TRBV5-4	TRBJ1-1	-	TGTGCCAGCAGCCGAGTTAACACTGAAGCTTTCTTT	CASSRVNTEAFF
-	TRBV4-2	TRBJ1-2	TRBD1	TGTGCCAGCAGCCGGGGGACAGTGACTGTAACTAACTATGGCTACACCTTC	CASSRGTVTVTNYGYTF
-	TRBV29-1	TRBJ2-3	TRBD2	TGCAGCGCAGTAGCGGGGGGGAACACAGATACGCAGTATTTT	CSAVAGGNTDTQYF
-	TRBV12-3/TRBV12-4	TRBJ1-1	TRBD1	TGTGCCAGCAGCCCAGGGGGGTACACTGAAGCTTTCTTT	CASSPGGYTEAFF
-	TRBV7-8	TRBJ2-7	-	TGTGCCAGCAGCTTTGTTGTGGCCCGGACAAAGCACGGCTCCTACGAGCAGTACTTC	CASSFVVARTKHGSYEQYF
-	TRBV18	TRBJ1-5	-	TGTGCCAGCTCAAATCGGGCCGGGGGGAATCAGCCCCAGCATTTT	CASSNRAGGNQPQHF
-	TRBV5-4	TRBJ2-2	-	TGTGCCAGCAGCTTTTGGGGGCTAATGGCCGGGGAGCTGTTTTTT	CASSFWGLMAGELFF
-	TRBV6-4	TRBJ2-2	TRBD1	TGTGCCAGCAGAGGACAGGGGAACACCGGGGAGCTGTTTTTT	CASRGQGNTGELFF
once	TRBV6-5	TRBJ2-3	TRBD1	TGTGCCAGCAGTTCACAGGGGGCGCTGGGGGCAGATACGCAGTATTTT	CASSSQGALGADTQYF
-	TRBV7-9	TRBJ1-5	-	TGTGCCAGCGGCCCCGGAGGATCAAGCAATCAGCCCCAGCATTTT	CASGPGGSSNQPQHF
-	TRBV2	TRBJ2-5	TRBD2	TGTGCCAGCTCGGGACTAGCAGGAGAGACCCAGTACTTC	CASSGLAGETQYF
-	TRBV11-3	TRBJ2-1	TRBD2	TGTGCCAGCAGCTTCTTCGGACTAGCGGGAGGGGCCGACAATGAGCAGTTCTTC	CASSFFGLAGGADNEQFF
-	TRBV14	TRBJ2-2	-	TGTGCCAGCAGCCAGGAGGACTTCACCGGGGAGCTGTTTTTT	CASSQEDFTGELFF
-	TRBV5-6	TRBJ2-5	-	TGTGCCAGCAGCCACAGGCAAGGGGAGACCCAGTACTTC	CASSHRQGETQYF
few	TRBV27	TRBJ1-5	-	TGTGCCAGCAGTTTAGGACAGTCTAATCAGCCCCAGCATTTT	CASSLGQSNQPQHF
-	TRBV7-9	TRBJ1-4	-	TGTGCCAGCAGCAGCAGGGGAAGCGGCGAAAAACTGTTTTTT	CASSSRGSGEKLFF
-	TRBV18	TRBJ1-5	-	TGTGCCAGCTCGGTAGGGGTGAGCAATCAGCCCCAGCATTTT	CASSVGVSNQPQHF
-	TRBV9	TRBJ2-1	-	TGTGCCAGCAGCGTAGACTCCGACTACCAGCAGTTCTTC	CASSVDSDYQQFF
-	TRBV7-2	TRBJ1-3	-	TGTGCCAGCAGTTCCATGAGCTCTGGAAACACCATATATTTT	CASSSMSSGNTIYF
-	TRBV10-2	TRBJ2-2	-	TGCGCCAGCAGTGGACTGGGGGGTATTGGTGAGCTGTTTTTT	CASSGLGGIGELFF
-	TRBV16	TRBJ2-4	-	TGTGCCAGCAGCCAATCGGTCGGGAGTAACATTCAGTACTTC	CASSQSVGSNIQYF
-	TRBV19	TRBJ2-3	-	TGTGCCAGTAGTATTCAGGGCACAGATACGCAGTATTTT	CASSIQGTDTQYF